Shown below are 11 T cell receptor beta chains from a single sample sequenced in a study of response to subunit inactivated influenza vaccine. TCRdb independently ran MiXCR on the RT-PCR reads; one entry per CDR3 protein. Of 500,000 to 600,000 distinct CDR3 sequences in the sample, 15% to 20% were seen once. Sequencing was performed on CD4+ T cells sorted from PBMCs, taken less than 30 months after vaccination. The source is a man between 50 and 69 years old who received an inactivated influenza vaccine.

The chain combines TRBV5-5 with TRBJ2-4; 7 bases agree with TRBD2. This CDR3 contains 14 residues. V lost 2 bases and J lost 7; bases outside the gene matches: 6. Germline V gives CDR1 SGHKS, CDR2 YYEKEE (reference sequence). The CDR3 bases are TGTGCCAGCAGCTTCGGGGGACTATACAACATTCAGTACTTC. It encodes CASSFGGLYNIQYF.

This clonotype was detected only a few times. The rearrangement uses TRBV20-1 and TRBJ2-5; D ambiguous. The germline CDR1 and CDR2 sequences are DFQATT and SNEGSKA (reference sequence). CDR3 length: 9 residues. Trimming took 6 bases from V and 5 from J, leaving 4 bases between them. The CDR3 nucleotides read TGCAGTGCAAAGGAGACCCAGTACTTC. The encoded protein is CSAKETQYF.

This clonotype was observed a few times. V and J are TRBV20-1 and TRBJ1-2; TRBD1 matches 8 bases. V was pared by 6 bases and J by 5 bases, with 11 bases of the junction left unmatched. The length of the CDR3 is 14 residues. The germline V gene encodes CDR1 DFQATT and CDR2 SNEGSKA (reference sequence). The CDR3 coding sequence is TGCAGTGCCGTACTGCAGGGGGCCGGGTATGGCTACACCTTC. Translated: CSAVLQGAGYGYTF.

This clonotype has a handful of counts. The J gene is TRBJ1-1, the V gene TRBV7-9; the D is unclear. This CDR3 has 14 amino acids. Trimming stripped 7 bases from V and 2 bases from J, with 14 bases between. From germline, CDR1 is SEHNR and CDR2 FQNEAQ (reference sequence). The DNA for the CDR3 is TGTGCCAGCACGGATGCCGGGTCCAACACTGAAGCTTTCTTT. This codes for CASTDAGSNTEAFF.

The chain links TRBV5-5 to TRBJ2-5, with 10 nucleotides matching TRBD2. This CDR3 contains 15 residues. Looked up from germline, CDR1 is SGHKS and CDR2 is YYEKEE (reference sequence). V lost 2 bases to trimming and J lost 14 bases; unmatched junction nucleotides: 15. The CDR3 loop is CASSFVDSGGPRVYF. CDR3 bases: TGTGCCAGCAGCTTCGTTGATAGCGGGGGGCCACGGGTTTACTTC.

This clonotype was found a few times. The J gene is TRBJ2-1, the V gene TRBV7-2; D remains ambiguous. V was cut by 0 bases and J by 5 bases, with 5 bases left in between. The CDR3 contains 13 residues. Per germline, CDR1 SGHTA and CDR2 FQGNSA. The CDR3 DNA reads as TGTGCCAGCAGCTTAGCCTTTGACAATGAGCAGTTCTTC. Encoded protein: CASSLAFDNEQFF.

This clonotype was observed a handful of times. The rearrangement uses TRBV25-1 and TRBJ2-1; TRBD2 aligns across 8 bases. V lost 6 bases and J lost 2; bases outside the gene matches: 3. The V gene's germline CDR1 is MGHDK and CDR2 SYGVNS. This CDR3 has 14 residues. The CDR3 loop is CASRSGGTYNEQFF. In nucleotides, the CDR3 is TGTGCCAGCAGGAGCGGGGGAACCTACAATGAGCAGTTCTTC.

This clonotype was detected a few times. The gene calls are TRBV19 and TRBJ2-3; D is perhaps TRBD2 (6 bases). Trimming removed 3 bases at V and 2 bases at J, with 12 bases between. The CDR3 runs 15 residues. The germline V gene encodes CDR1 LNHDA and CDR2 SQIVND (reference sequence). CDR3 residues: CASSMIGTVTDTQYF. DNA for the CDR3: TGTGCCAGTAGTATGATCGGGACTGTCACAGATACGCAGTATTTT.

The chain carries TRBV20-1 and TRBJ2-1; 9 bases are a match to TRBD2. The V gene end was trimmed by 1 base and the J gene end by 10 bases; junction bases not matched to a gene: 8. The CDR3 has 14 amino acids. Germline CDR1 DFQATT, CDR2 SNEGSKA (reference sequence). The CDR3 loop is CSARGLAGTLEQFF. As DNA, the CDR3 is TGCAGTGCTAGAGGGCTAGCGGGAACATTGGAGCAGTTCTTC.

This chain links TRBV7-9 with TRBJ2-1; perhaps TRBD1 as D (6 bases). Germline V gene sequence: CDR1 SEHNR, CDR2 FQNEAQ (reference sequence). The V and J ends lost 6 bases and 3 bases respectively, with 18 bases between them. CDR3 size: 16 residues. CDR3 protein: CASRLKQGQGYNEQFF. CDR3 DNA: TGTGCCAGCAGACTAAAACAGGGTCAGGGCTACAATGAGCAGTTCTTC.

There are a few counts of this clonotype. This rearrangement joins TRBV29-1 to TRBJ2-1; 13 bases are a match to TRBD2. The germline CDR1 and CDR2 sequences are SQVTM and ANQGSEA. The V segment lost 6 bases and the J segment 15 bases; nucleotides outside the gene matches: 14. The CDR3 totals 14 residues. CDR3 residues: CSVGTSGGALFRFF. DNA of the CDR3: TGCAGCGTGGGAACTAGCGGGGGGGCGTTATTTAGGTTCTTC.